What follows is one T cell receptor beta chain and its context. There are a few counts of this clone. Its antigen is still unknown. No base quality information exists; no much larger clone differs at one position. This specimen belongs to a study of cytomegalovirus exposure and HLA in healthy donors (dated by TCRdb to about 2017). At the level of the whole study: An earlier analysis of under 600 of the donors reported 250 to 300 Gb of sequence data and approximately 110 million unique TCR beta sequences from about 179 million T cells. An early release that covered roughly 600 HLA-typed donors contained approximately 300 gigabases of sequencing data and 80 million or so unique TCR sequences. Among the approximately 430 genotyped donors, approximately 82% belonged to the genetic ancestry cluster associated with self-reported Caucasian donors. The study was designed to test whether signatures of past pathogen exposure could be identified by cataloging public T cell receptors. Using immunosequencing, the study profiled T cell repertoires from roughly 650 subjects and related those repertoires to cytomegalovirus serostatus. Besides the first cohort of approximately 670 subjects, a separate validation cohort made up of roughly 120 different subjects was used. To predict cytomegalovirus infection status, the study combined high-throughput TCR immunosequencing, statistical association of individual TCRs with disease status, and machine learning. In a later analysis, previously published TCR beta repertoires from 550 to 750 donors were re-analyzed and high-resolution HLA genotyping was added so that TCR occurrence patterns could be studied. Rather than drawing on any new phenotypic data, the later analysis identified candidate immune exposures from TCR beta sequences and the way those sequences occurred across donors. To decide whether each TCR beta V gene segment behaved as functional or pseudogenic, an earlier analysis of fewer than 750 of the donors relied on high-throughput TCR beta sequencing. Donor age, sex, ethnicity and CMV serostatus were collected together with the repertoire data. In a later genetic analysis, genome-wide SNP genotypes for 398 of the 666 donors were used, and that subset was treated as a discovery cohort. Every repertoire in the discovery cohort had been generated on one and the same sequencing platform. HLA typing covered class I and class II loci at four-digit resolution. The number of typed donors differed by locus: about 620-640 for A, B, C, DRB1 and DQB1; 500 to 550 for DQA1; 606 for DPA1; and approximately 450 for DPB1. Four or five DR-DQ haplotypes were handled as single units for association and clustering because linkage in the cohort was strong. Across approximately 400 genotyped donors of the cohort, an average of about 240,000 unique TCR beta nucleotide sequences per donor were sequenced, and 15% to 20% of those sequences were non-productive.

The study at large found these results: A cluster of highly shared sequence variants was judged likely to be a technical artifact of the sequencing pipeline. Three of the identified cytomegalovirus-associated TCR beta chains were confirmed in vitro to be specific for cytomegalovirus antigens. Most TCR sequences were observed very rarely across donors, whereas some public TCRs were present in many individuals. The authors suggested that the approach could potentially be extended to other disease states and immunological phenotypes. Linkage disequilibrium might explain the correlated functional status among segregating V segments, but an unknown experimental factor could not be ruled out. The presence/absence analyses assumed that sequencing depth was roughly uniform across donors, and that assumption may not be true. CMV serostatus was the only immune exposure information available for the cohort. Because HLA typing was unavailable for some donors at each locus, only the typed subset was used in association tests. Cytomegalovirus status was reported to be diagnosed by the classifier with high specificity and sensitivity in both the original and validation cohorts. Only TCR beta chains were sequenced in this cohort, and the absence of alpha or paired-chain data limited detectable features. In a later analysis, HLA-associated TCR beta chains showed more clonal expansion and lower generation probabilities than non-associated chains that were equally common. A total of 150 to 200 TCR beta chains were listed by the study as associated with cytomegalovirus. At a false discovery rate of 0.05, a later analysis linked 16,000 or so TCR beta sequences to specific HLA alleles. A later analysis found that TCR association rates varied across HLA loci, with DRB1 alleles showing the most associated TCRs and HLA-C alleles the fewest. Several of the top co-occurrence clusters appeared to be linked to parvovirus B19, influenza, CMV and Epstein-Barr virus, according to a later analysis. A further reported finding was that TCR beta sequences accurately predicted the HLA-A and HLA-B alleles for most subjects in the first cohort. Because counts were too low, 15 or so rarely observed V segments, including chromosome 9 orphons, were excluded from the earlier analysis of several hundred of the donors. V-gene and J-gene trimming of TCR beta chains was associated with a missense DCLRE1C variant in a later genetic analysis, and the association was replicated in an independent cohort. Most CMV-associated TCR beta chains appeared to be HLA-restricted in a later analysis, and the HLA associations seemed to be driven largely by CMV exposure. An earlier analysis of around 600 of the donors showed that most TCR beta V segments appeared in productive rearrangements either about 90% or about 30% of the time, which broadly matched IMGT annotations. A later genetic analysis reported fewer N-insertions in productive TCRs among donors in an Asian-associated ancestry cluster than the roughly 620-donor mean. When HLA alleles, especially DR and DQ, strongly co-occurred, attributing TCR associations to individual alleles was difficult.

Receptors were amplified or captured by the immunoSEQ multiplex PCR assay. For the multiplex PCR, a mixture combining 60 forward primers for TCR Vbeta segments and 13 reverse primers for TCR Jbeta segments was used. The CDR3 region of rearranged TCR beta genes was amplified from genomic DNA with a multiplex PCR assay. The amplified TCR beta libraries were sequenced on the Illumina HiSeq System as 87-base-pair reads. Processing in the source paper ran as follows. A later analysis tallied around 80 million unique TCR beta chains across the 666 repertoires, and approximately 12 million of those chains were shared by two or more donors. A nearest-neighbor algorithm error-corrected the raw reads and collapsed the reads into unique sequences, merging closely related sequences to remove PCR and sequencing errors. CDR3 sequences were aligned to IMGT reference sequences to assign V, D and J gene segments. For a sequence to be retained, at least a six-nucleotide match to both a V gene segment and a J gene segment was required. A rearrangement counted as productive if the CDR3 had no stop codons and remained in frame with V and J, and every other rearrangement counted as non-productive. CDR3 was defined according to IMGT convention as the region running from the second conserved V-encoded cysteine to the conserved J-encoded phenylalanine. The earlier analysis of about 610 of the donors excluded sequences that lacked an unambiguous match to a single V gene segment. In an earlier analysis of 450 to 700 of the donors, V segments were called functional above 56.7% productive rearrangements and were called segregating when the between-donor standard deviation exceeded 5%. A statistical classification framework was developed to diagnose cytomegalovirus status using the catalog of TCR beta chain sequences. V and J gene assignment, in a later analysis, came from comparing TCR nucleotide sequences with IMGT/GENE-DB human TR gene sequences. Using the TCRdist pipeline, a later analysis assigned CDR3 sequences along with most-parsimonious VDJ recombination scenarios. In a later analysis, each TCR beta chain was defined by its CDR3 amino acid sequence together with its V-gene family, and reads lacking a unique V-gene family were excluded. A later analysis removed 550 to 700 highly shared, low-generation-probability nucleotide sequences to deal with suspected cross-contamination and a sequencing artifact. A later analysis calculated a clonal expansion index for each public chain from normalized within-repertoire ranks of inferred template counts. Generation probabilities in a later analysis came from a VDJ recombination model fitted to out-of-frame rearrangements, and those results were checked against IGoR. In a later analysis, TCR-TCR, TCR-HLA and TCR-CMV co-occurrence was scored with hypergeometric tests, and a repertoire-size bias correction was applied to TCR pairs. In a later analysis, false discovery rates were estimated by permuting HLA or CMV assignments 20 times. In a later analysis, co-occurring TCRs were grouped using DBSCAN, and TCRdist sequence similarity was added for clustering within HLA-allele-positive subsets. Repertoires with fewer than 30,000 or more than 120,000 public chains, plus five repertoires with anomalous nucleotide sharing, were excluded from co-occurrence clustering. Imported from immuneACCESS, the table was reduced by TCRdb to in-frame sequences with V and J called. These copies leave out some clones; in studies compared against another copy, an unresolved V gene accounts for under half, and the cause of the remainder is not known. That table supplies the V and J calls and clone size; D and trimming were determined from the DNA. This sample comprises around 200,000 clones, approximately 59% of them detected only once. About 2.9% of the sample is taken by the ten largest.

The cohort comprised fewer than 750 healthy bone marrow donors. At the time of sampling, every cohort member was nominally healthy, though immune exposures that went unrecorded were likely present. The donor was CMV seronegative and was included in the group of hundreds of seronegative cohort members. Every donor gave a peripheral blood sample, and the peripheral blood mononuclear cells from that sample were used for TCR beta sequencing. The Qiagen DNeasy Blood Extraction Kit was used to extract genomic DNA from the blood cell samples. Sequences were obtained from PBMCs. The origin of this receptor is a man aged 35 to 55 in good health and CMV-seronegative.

The bases are TGTGCCAGCAGCCATCCGGGACTAGCGGGCGCCTTGTCCTACGAGCAGTACTTC. Its coded protein is CASSHPGLAGALSYEQYF. Here the chain combines TRBV4-2 and TRBJ2-7, with 12 bases matching TRBD2. The CDR3 has 18 amino acids, counting the end cysteine and phenylalanine. CDR3 DNA only is kept here, 54 bases in frame from base 1. Trimming removed 3 bases from V and 1 base from J; the gene matches leave 10 bases unexplained. The germline V gene gives CDR1 as LGHNA and CDR2 as YNFKEQ.